The rows below give T cell receptor beta chains drawn from one sample of a study of post-analysis software for immune sequencing data. MiXCR, run by TCRdb on the PCR reads, gives a single entry per CDR3 protein. The sample shows approximately 660,000 distinct CDR3 sequences, 55% to 60% of them seen only once. The sequenced sample was blood. These receptor sequences come from a girl aged 2-10 years with multiple sclerosis. Both conserved end residues are part of each CDR3. A D gene is named only where the DNA matches it firmly. Where a row states a size, it is once, few, many or the class of an expanded clone; other rows omit it.

TRBV7-3	NA	NA	TRBJ2-2	CASSLQTTGELFF	TGTGCCAGCAGCTTACAGACGACCGGGGAGCTGTTTTTT
TRBV5-6	TRBD1	many	TRBJ2-3	CASSLVGQGTQDTQYF	TGTGCCAGCAGCTTGGTGGGACAGGGAACACAAGATACGCAGTATTTT
TRBV3-1	NA	few	TRBJ2-7	CASSQPVTQSPYEQYF	TGTGCCAGCAGCCAACCCGTCACCCAGTCCCCCTACGAGCAGTACTTC
TRBV28	NA	NA	TRBJ1-5	CASRTRGHQRPQHF	TGTGCCAGCAGGACTAGGGGTCACCAGCGGCCCCAGCATTTT
TRBV6-8	TRBD2	NA	TRBJ2-1	CASSYQITSGRRNEQFF	TGTGCCAGCAGTTACCAGATTACTAGCGGGAGAAGGAATGAGCAGTTCTTC
TRBV2	NA	once	TRBJ1-1	CASSGPGVNTEAFF	TGTGCCAGCAGCGGTCCAGGGGTGAACACTGAAGCTTTCTTT
TRBV5-1	TRBD1	NA	TRBJ2-7	CASSTGGGSTTYEQYF	TGCGCCAGCAGCACAGGGGGCGGATCCACCACCTACGAGCAGTACTTC
TRBV5-1	NA	few	TRBJ2-3	CASSEMAGRFTDTQYF	TGCGCCAGCAGCGAGATGGCGGGGCGCTTCACAGATACGCAGTATTTT
TRBV29-1	TRBD1	few	TRBJ2-7	CSALTGVRYEQYF	TGCAGCGCCTTGACAGGGGTGAGATACGAGCAGTACTTC
TRBV6-1	TRBD2	NA	TRBJ2-7	CASNGLAAHEQYF	TGTGCCAGCAACGGACTAGCGGCCCACGAGCAGTACTTC
TRBV6-1	NA	NA	TRBJ1-2	CASRPNPGTIDDYGYTF	TGTGCCAGCAGACCTAATCCCGGGACCATTGATGACTATGGCTACACCTTC
TRBV7-2	NA	few	TRBJ1-2	CASSSRNSYGYTF	TGTGCCAGCAGCTCGCGTAATAGCTATGGCTACACCTTC
TRBV3-1	TRBD2	NA	TRBJ2-1	CASSRRSGTSGEQFF	TGTGCCAGCAGCCGGCGGTCCGGGACTAGCGGTGAGCAGTTCTTC
TRBV6-1	TRBD1	NA	TRBJ1-5	CASASPGTGDWGNQPQHF	TGTGCCAGTGCCTCCCCCGGGACAGGGGATTGGGGCAATCAGCCCCAGCATTTT
TRBV5-6	NA	NA	TRBJ1-1	CASTLYAGSLDTEAFF	TGTGCCAGCACCTTATACGCGGGGAGTCTGGACACTGAAGCTTTCTTT
TRBV10-3	NA	many	TRBJ2-3	CAIRGVRTDTQYF	TGTGCCATCAGAGGGGTAAGAACAGATACGCAGTATTTT
TRBV4-3	TRBD1	NA	TRBJ2-1	CASSHPDRDNEQFF	TGCGCCAGCAGCCACCCTGACAGGGACAATGAGCAGTTCTTC
TRBV6-1	NA	few	TRBJ2-3	CASKRGDTQYF	TGTGCCAGCAAACGGGGCGATACGCAGTATTTT
TRBV9	NA	few	TRBJ1-4	CASSAGGFNEKLFF	TGTGCCAGCAGCGCTGGGGGTTTTAATGAAAAACTGTTTTTT
TRBV20-1	TRBD2	NA	TRBJ2-5	CSASPAGAETQYF	TGCAGTGCTAGTCCAGCGGGAGCTGAGACCCAGTACTTC
TRBV3-1	NA	NA	TRBJ2-7	CASSQEAYEQYF	TGTGCCAGCAGCCAAGAGGCCTACGAGCAGTACTTC
TRBV4-1	NA	NA	TRBJ2-3	CASSQDRSPSTDTQYF	TGCGCCAGCAGCCAAGATCGTTCACCGAGCACAGATACGCAGTATTTT
TRBV5-5	NA	few	TRBJ2-1	CASSLVAWLEQFF	TGTGCCAGCAGCTTAGTAGCTTGGCTTGAGCAGTTCTTC
TRBV5-1	TRBD1	NA	TRBJ2-2	CASSSGQGRAGELFF	TGCGCCAGCAGCTCCGGACAGGGAAGGGCCGGGGAGCTGTTTTTT
TRBV12-3/TRBV12-4	NA	NA	TRBJ1-2	CASSVMDGDGYTF	TGTGCCAGCAGTGTTATGGACGGAGATGGCTACACCTTC
TRBV19	TRBD1	NA	TRBJ2-7	CASSGQGAGEQYF	TGTGCCAGTTCGGGACAGGGGGCGGGCGAGCAGTACTTC
TRBV12-3/TRBV12-4	NA	NA	TRBJ2-7	CASSFGRQNEQYF	TGTGCCAGCAGTTTCGGCAGGCAAAACGAGCAGTACTTC
TRBV29-1	NA	NA	TRBJ2-1	CSVRPPRGNEQFF	TGCAGCGTCCGACCCCCTAGAGGCAATGAGCAGTTCTTC